This T cell receptor (beta chain) emerged from a study of blood T cell repertoires in COVID-19. The protocol was immunoSEQ multiplex PCR, while the TCRdb copy is restricted to in-frame clones and leaves out a portion. The sample records a few hundred thousand clones, around 84% being singletons. V dropped 4 bases and J dropped 5; count of bases not matched to a gene: 4. Germline V gives CDR1 SGHAT, CDR2 FQDESV (reference sequence). The CDR3 loop spans 14 amino acids. Residents of about 25 US areas, aged about 18 to 89 years, made up the participants. Grouping used clinical history reported by participants in a survey and questionnaire. In Cohort 3, a recovered donor had either two negative PCRs, clearance, or symptom resolution.

The J gene is TRBJ2-5, the V gene TRBV11-1, with 10 positions matching TRBD2. Input material: PBMCs or T cells enriched from blood (not recorded which). This clonotype originated in a man aged 40-49 years who had recovered from COVID-19. CDR3 in DNA: TGTGCCAGCAGCTCGACTAGCGGGTGGGAGACCCAGTACTTC. This translates into CASSSTSGWETQYF.